A single count supports the clone carrying this T cell receptor (beta chain). The source of the sample is a study of blood T cell repertoires in COVID-19. Assay: immunoSEQ multiplex PCR; the TCRdb copy retains only in-frame clones and omits some. Among about 180,000 clones listed, more than 75% were seen once. With 3 bases removed from V and 1 base from J, the gap between germline ends came to 8 bases. CDR1 is SGHDT and CDR2 is YYEEEE in the germline V gene. This CDR3 region has 14 residues. Sequencing input: PBMCs or T cells enriched from blood (not recorded which). The source of this sequence is a woman in her 30s who had recovered from COVID-19. The chain employs TRBV5-6 and TRBJ1-3; D is unclear. The CDR3 DNA reads TGTGCCAGCAGCTCGACATGGTCTGGAAACACCATATATTTT. Its translation is CASSSTWSGNTIYF.